The clone carrying this T cell receptor (beta chain) was seen many times. Its antigen is unidentified. Thyroid ultrasound, orbital computed tomography, clinical symptoms, and serum thyroxine and TRAb underpinned diagnoses. The PBMCs had their origin in roughly 9.4 ml of fresh peripheral blood. V lost 0 bases to trimming and J lost 0 bases, with 12 bases between them. CDR1 DFQATT and CDR2 SNEGSKA come from the germline V gene (reference sequence). This CDR3 is 16 amino acids long. This entry comes from a study of T cells in Graves' hyperthyroidism and ophthalmopathy. Study overall: Any treatment followed the collection of peripheral blood at initial diagnosis.

Amplification of TCR beta CDR3 regions was performed using RNA transcripts as template. The TCR CDR3 first-round RT-PCR relied on the HTBI primer set. TCRdb analysed the multiplex PCR reads with MiXCR anew, one entry per CDR3 protein. The table includes 300,000 to 450,000 distinct CDR3 sequences, 17% detected once. The study's findings and limits: With a median lead of around 6.7 months before onset, the model predicted ophthalmopathy.

This sequence originates from a woman aged 25 to 39 with Graves' hyperthyroidism that later progressed to Graves' ophthalmopathy. The rearrangement joins TRBV20-1 to TRBJ1-5; no clear D gene. Material: blood. The CDR3 loop is CSARDRSGYSNQPQHF. The CDR3 DNA reads TGCAGTGCTAGAGATCGCTCGGGATATAGCAATCAGCCCCAGCATTTT.